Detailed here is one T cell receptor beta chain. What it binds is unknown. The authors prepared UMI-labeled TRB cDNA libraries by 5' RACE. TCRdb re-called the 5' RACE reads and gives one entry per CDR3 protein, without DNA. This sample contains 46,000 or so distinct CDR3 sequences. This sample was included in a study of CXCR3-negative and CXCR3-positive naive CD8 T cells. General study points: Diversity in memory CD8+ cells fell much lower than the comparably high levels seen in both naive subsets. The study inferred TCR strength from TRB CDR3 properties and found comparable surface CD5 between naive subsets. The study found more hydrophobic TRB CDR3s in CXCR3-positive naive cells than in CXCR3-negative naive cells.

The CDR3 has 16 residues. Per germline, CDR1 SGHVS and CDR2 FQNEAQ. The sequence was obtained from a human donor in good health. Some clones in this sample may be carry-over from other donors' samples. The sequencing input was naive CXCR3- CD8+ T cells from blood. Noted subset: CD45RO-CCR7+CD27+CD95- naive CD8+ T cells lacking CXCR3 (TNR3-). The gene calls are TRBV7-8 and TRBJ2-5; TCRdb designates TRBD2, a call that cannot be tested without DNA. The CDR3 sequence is CASSLGVGGSLETQYF.